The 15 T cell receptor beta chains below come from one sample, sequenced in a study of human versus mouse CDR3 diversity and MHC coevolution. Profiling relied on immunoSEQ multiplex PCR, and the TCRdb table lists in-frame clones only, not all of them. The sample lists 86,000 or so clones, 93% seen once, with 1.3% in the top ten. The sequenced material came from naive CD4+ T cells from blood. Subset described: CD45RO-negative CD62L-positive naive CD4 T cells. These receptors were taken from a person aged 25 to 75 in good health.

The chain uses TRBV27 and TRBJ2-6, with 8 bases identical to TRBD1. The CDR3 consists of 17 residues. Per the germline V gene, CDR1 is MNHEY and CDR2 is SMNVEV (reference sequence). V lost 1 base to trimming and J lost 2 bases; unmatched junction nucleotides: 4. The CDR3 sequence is CASSLFGQGPGANVLTF. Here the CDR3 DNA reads TGTGCCAGCAGTTTATTTGGACAGGGACCTGGGGCCAACGTCCTGACTTTC.

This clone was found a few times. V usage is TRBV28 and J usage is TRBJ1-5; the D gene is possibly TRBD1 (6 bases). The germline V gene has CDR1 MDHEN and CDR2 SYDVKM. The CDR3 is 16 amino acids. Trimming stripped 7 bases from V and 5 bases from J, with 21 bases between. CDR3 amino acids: CASNPGGGVTDQPQHF. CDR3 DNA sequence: TGTGCCAGCAACCCGGGAGGGGGGGTCACGGATCAGCCCCAGCATTTT.

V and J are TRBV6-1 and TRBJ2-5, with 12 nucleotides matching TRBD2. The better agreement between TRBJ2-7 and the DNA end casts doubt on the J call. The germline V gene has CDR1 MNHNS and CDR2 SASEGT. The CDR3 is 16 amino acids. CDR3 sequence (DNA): TGTGCCAGCAGTGACCAACTAGCGGGAGGCAATGTCGAGCAGTACTTC. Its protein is CASSDQLAGGNVEQYF.

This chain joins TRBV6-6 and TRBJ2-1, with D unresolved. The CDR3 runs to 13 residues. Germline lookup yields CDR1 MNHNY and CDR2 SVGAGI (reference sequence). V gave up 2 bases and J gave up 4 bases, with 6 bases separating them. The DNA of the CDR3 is TGTGCCAGCAGTTACGGTGCGTACAATGAGCAGTTCTTC. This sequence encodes CASSYGAYNEQFF.

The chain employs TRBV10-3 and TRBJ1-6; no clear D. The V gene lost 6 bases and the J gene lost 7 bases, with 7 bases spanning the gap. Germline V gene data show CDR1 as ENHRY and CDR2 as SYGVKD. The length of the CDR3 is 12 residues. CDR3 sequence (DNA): TGTGCCATCAGCCCGGAGAATTCACCCCTCCACTTT. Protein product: CAISPENSPLHF.

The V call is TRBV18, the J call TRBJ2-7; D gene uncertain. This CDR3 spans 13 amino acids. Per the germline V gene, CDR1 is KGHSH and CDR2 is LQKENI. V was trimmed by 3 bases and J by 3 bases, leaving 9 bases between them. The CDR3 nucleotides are TGTGCCAGCTCACCTGGGCCGTTCTACGAGCAGTACTTC. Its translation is CASSPGPFYEQYF.

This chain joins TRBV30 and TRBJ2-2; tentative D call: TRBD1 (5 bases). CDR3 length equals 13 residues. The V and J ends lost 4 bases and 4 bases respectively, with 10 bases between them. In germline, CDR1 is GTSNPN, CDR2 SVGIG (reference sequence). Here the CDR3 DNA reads TGTGCCTGGACGGGCAGGGCCACCGGGGAGCTGTTTTTT. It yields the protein CAWTGRATGELFF.

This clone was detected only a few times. The CDR3 DNA reads TGTGCCAGCAGCTCAGGGTTGTCTGGAAACACCATATATTTT. Translated: CASSSGLSGNTIYF. V usage is TRBV7-2 and J usage is TRBJ1-3, with D perhaps matching TRBD1 (5 bases). This CDR3 is built from 14 residues. V was cut by 4 bases and J by 1 base, with 8 bases left in between. Germline V gene data show CDR1 as SGHTA and CDR2 as FQGNSA.

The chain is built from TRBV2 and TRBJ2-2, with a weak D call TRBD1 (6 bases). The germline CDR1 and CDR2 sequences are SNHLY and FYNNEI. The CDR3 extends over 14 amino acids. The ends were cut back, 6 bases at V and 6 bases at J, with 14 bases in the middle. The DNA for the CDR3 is TGTGCCAGCAGACCCACTGAGGGGGCCGGGGAGCTGTTTTTT. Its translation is CASRPTEGAGELFF.

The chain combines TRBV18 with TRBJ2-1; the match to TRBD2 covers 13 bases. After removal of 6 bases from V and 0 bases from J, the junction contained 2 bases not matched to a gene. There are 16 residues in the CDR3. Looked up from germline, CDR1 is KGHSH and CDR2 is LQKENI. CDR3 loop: CASSGLAGFSYNEQFF. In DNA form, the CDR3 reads TGTGCCAGCTCGGGACTAGCGGGATTCTCCTACAATGAGCAGTTCTTC.

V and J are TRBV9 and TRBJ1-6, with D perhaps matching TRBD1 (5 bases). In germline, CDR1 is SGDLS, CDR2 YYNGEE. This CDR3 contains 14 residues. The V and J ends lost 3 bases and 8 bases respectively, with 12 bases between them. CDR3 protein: CASSAPGYDSPLHF. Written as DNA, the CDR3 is TGTGCCAGCAGCGCCCCAGGGTATGATTCACCCCTCCACTTT.

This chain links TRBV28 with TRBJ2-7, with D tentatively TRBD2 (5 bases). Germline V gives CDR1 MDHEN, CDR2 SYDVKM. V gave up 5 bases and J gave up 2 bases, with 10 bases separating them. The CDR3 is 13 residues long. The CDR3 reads CASSLTGAYEQYF. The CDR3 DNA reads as TGTGCCAGCAGTCTCACCGGGGCCTACGAGCAGTACTTC.

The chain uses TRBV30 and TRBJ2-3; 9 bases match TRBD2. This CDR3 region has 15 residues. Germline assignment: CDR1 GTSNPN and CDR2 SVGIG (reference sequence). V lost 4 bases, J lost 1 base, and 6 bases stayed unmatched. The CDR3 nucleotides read TGTGCCTGGAAGGTAGCGGGAGTTGGCACAGATACGCAGTATTTT. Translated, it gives CAWKVAGVGTDTQYF.

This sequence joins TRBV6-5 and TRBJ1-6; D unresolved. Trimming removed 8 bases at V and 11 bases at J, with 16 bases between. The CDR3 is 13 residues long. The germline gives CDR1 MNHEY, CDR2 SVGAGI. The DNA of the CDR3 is TGTGCCAGCGGTCCTCAGGCCGGGGCACCCCTCCACTTT. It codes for CASGPQAGAPLHF.

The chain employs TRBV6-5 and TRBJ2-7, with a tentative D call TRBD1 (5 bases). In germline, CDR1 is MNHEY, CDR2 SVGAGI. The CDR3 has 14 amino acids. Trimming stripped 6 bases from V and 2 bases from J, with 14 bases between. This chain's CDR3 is CASSLDTRAYEQYF. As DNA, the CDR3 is TGTGCCAGCAGCTTGGACACAAGGGCCTACGAGCAGTACTTC.